The text below deals with one TCR beta chain. TCRdb re-analyzed the PCR reads using MiXCR. The repertoire has about 31,000 clones, roughly a fifth of them found once; the top ten carry about 22%. The sample originates from a study of metastatic and nonmetastatic thyroid tumors. None of the patients had undergone any treatment ahead of thyroid surgery. This receptor was obtained from a female donor with papillary thyroid cancer or a benign thyroid nodule (not recorded which). Some clones in this sample may be carry-over from other donors' samples. The sample taken for sequencing was blood.

CDR3 in amino acids: CASRGQGVSPLHF. The CDR3 region has the DNA TGTGCCAGCAGGGGACAGGGGGTTTCACCCCTCCACTTT. V gene TRBV2 combines with J gene TRBJ1-6, with 11 bases identical to TRBD1. This CDR3 spans 13 amino acids. J was trimmed by 9 bases and V by 6 bases; bases with no gene match: 1. From germline, CDR1 is SNHLY and CDR2 FYNNEI. The whole variable domain, remainder taken from reference TRBV2 and TRBJ1-6, is EPEVTQTPSHQVTQMGQEVILRCVPISNHLYFYWYRQILGQKVEFLVSFYNNEISEKSEIFDDQFSVERPDGSNFTLKIRSTKLEDSAMYFCASRGQGVSPLHFGNGTRLTVT.